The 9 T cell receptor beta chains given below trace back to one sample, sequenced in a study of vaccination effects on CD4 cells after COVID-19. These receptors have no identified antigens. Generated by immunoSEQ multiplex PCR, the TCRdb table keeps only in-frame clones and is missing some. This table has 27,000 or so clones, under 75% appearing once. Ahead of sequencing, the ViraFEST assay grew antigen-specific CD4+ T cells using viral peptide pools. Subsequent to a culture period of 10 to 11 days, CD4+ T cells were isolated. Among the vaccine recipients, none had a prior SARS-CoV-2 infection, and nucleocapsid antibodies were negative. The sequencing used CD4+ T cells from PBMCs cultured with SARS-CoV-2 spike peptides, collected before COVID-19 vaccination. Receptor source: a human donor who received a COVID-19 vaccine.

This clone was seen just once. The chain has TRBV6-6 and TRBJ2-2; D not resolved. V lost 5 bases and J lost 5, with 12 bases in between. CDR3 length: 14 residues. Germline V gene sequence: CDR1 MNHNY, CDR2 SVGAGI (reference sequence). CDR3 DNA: TGTGCCAGCAGTCCCACCCTAGGAACCGGGGAGCTGTTTTTT. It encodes CASSPTLGTGELFF.

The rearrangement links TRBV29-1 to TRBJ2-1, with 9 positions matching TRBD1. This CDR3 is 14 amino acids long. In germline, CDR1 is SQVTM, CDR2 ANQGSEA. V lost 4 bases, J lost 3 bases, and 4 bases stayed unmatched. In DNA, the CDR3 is TGCAGCGTTGGGTGGACAGGGGTCTACAATGAGCAGTTCTTC. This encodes CSVGWTGVYNEQFF.

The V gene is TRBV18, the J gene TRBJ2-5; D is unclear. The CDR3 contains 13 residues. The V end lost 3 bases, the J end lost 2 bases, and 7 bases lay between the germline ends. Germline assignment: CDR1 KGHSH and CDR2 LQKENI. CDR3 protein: CASSPGSQETQYF. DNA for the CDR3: TGTGCCAGCTCACCGGGTAGTCAAGAGACCCAGTACTTC.

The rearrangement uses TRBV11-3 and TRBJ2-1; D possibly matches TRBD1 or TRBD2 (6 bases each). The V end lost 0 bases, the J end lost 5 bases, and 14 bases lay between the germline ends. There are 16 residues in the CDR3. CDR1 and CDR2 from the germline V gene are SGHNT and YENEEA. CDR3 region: CASSLEQGGVDNEQFF. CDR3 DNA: TGTGCCAGCAGCTTAGAACAGGGAGGAGTAGACAATGAGCAGTTCTTC.

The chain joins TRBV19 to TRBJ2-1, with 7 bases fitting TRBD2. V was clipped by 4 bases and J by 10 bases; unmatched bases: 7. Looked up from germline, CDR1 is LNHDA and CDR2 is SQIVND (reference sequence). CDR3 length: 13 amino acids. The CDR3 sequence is CASSTSGAGEQFF. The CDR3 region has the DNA TGTGCCAGTAGTACTAGCGGAGCCGGGGAGCAGTTCTTC.

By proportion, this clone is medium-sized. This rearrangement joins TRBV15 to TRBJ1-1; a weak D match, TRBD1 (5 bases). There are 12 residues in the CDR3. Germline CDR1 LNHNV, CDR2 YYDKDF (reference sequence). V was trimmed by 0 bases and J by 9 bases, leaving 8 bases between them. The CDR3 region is CATSRDGGKAFF. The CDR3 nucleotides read TGTGCCACCAGCAGAGACGGGGGTAAAGCTTTCTTT. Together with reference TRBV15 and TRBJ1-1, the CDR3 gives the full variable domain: DAMVIQNPRYQVTQFGKPVTLSCSQTLNHNVMYWYQQKSSQAPKLLFHYYDKDFNNEADTPDNFQSRRPNTSFCFLDIRSPGLGDTAMYLCATSRDGGKAFFGQGTRLTVV.

For the CDR3, the DNA is TGTGCCAGCAGCTTGAGGCTCGTCAATGAGCAGTTCTTC. It specifies CASSLRLVNEQFF. The J gene is TRBJ2-1, the V gene TRBV5-4; D gene unclear. The CDR3 has 13 amino acids. The V gene lost 1 base and the J gene lost 6 bases, with 8 bases spanning the gap. Germline V gene data show CDR1 as SGHNT and CDR2 as YYREEE (reference sequence).

CDR3 DNA sequence: TGCAGCGGGACAAGCGGGAGGGCCGACAATGAGCAGTTCTTC. It encodes CSGTSGRADNEQFF. The chain combines TRBV29-1 with TRBJ2-1; 10 nucleotides align to TRBD2. With 7 bases clipped from V and 5 bases from J, the junction kept 8 bases outside the gene matches. The CDR3 runs to 14 residues. Germline-derived CDR1 and CDR2 are SQVTM and ANQGSEA.

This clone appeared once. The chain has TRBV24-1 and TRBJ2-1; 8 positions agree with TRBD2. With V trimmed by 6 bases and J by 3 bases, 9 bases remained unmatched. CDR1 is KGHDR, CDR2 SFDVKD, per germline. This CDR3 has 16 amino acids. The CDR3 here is CATSKSTSGLYNEQFF. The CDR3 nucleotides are TGTGCCACCAGTAAGAGTACTAGCGGACTCTACAATGAGCAGTTCTTC.